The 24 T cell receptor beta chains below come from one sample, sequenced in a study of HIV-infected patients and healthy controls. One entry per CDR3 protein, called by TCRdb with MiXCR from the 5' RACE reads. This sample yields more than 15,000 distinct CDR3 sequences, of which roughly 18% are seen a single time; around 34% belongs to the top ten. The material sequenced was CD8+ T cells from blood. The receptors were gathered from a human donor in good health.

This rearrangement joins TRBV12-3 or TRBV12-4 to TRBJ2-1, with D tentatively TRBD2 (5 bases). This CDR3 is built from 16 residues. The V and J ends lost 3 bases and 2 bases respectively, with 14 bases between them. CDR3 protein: CASSFTLEGPYNEQFF. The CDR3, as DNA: TGTGCCAGCAGTTTCACCCTCGAGGGCCCCTACAATGAGCAGTTCTTC.

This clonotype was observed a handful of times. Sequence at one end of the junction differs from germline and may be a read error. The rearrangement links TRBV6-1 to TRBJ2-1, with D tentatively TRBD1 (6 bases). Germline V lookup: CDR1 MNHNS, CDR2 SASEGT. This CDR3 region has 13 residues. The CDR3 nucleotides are TGTGCCAGCAGTGCCCGGGACACCAATAAGCAGTTCTTC. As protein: CASSARDTNKQFF.

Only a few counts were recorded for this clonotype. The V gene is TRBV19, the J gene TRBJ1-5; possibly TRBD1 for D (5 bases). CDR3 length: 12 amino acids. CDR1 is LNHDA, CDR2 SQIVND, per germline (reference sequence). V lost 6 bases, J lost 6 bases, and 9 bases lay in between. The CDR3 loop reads CASRWGSQPQHF. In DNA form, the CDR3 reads TGTGCCAGTAGGTGGGGGTCTCAGCCCCAGCATTTT.

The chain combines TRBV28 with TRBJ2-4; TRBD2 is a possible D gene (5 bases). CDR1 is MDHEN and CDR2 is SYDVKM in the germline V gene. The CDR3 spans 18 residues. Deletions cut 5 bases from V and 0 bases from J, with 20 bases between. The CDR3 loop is CASSTPLDREGAKNIQYF. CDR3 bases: TGTGCCAGCAGTACCCCCCTGGACCGCGAGGGAGCCAAAAACATTCAGTACTTC.

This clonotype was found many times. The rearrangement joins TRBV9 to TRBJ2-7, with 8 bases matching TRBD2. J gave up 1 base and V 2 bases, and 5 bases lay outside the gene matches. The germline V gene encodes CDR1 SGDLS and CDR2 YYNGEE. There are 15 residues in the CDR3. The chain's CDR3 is CASSVGGARSYEQYF. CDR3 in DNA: TGTGCCAGCAGCGTCGGGGGGGCCAGGTCCTACGAGCAGTACTTC.

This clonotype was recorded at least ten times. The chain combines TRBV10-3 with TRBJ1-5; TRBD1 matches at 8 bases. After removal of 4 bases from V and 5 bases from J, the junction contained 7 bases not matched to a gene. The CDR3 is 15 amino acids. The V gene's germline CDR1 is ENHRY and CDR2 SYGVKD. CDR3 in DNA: TGTGCCATCAGTGCCGACAGGGGCGATTATCAGCCCCAGCATTTT. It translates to CAISADRGDYQPQHF.

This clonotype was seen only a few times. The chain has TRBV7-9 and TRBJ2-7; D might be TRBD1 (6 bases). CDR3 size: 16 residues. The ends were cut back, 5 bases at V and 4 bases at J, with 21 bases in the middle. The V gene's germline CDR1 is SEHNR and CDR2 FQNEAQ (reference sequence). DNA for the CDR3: TGTGCCAGCAGCCCGTACCCAGGGGCCCAGGGATACGAGCAGTACTTC. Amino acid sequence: CASSPYPGAQGYEQYF.

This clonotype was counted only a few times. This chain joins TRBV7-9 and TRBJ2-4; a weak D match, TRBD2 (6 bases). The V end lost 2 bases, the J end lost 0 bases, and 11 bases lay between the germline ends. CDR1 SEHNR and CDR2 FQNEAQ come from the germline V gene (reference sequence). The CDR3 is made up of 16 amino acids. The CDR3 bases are TGTGCCAGCAGCTTATTTGAGGGACTAGCCAAAAACATTCAGTACTTC. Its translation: CASSLFEGLAKNIQYF.

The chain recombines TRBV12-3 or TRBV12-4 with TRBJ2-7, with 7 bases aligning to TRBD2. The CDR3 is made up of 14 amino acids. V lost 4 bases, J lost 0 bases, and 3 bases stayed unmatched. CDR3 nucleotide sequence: TGTGCCAGCAGTTCAAGGACTAGCTCCTACGAGCAGTACTTC. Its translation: CASSSRTSSYEQYF.

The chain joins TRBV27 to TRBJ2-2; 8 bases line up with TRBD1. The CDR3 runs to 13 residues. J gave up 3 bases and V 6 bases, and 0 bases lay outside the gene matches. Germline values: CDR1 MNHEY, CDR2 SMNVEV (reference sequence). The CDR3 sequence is CASRTGDTGELFF. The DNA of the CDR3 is TGTGCCAGCAGGACAGGGGACACCGGGGAGCTGTTTTTT.

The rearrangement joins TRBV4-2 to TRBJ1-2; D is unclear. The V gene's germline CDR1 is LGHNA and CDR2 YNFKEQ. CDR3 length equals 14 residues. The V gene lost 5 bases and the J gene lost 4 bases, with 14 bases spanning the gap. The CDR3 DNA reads TGTGCCAGCAGCTCTACCGGGTCCGCCTATGGCTACACCTTC. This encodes CASSSTGSAYGYTF.

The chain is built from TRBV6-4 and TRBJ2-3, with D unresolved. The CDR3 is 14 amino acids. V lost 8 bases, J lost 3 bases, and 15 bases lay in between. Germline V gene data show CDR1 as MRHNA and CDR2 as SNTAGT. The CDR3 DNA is TGTGCCAGCTCGGGTGTAGCCGGGACAGATACGCAGTATTTT. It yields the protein CASSGVAGTDTQYF.

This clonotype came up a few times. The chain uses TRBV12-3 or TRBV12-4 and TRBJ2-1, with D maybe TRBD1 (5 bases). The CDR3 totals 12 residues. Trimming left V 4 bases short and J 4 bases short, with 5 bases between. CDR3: CASSSGYNEQFF. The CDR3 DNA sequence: TGTGCCAGCAGTTCAGGGTACAATGAGCAGTTCTTC.

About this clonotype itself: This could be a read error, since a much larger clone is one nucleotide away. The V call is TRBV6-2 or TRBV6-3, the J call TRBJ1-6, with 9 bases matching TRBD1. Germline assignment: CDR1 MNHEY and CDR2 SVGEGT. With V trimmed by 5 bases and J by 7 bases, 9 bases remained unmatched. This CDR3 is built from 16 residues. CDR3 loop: CASSIGDRERNSPLHF. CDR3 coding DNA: TGTGCCAGCAGTATCGGGGACAGGGAGCGAAATTCACCCCTCCACTTT.

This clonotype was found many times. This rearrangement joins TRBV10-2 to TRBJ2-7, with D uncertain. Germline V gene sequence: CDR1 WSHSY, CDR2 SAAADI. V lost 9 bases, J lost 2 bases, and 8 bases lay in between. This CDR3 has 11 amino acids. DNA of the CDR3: TGCGCCAGTTCGCCCACCTACGAGCAGTACTTC. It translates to CASSPTYEQYF.

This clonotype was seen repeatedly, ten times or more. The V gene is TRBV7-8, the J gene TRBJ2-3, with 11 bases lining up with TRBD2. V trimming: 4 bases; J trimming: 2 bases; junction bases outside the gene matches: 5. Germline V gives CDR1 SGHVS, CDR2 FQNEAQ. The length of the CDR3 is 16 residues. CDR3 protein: CASSSRLAGSTDTQYF. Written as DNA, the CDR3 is TGTGCCAGCAGCTCGAGACTAGCGGGATCCACAGATACGCAGTATTTT.

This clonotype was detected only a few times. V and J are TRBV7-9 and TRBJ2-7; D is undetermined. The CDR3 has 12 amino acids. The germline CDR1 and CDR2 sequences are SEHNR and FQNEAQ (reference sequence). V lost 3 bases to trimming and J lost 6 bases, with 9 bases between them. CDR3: CASSFLSGEQYF. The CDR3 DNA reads TGTGCCAGCAGCTTCCTTTCCGGCGAGCAGTACTTC.

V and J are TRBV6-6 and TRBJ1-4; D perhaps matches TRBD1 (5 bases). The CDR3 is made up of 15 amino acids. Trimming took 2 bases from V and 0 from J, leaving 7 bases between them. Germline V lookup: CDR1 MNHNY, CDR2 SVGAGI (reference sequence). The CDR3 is CASSYLTATNEKLFF. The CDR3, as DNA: TGTGCCAGCAGTTACCTGACAGCAACTAATGAAAAACTGTTTTTT.

The CDR3 region has the DNA TGTGCCAGCAGCTCCTGGACTTCCTACAAGGACAATGAGCAGTTCTTC. It yields the protein CASSSWTSYKDNEQFF. The V call is TRBV7-2, the J call TRBJ2-1; TRBD2 might be the D (5 bases). Trimming took off 4 bases at V and 5 bases at J, with 18 bases between the two ends. Germline V lookup: CDR1 SGHTA, CDR2 FQGNSA. The CDR3 length is 16 residues.

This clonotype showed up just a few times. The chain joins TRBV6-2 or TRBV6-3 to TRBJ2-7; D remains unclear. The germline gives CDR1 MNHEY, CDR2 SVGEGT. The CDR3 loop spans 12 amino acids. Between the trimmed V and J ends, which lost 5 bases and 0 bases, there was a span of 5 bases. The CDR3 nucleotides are TGTGCCAGCAGTGATAGCTCCTACGAGCAGTACTTC. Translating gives CASSDSSYEQYF.

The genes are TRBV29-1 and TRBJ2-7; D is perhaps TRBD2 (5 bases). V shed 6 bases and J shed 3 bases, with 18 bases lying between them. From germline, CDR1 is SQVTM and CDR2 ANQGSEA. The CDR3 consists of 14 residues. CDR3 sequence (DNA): TGCAGCGTCGTTATACTAGGTATGGGCTACGAGCAGTACTTC. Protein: CSVVILGMGYEQYF.

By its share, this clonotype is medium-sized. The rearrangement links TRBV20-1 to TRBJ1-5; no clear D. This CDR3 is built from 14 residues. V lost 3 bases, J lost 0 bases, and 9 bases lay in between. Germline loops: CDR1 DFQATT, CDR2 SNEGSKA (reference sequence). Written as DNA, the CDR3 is TGCAGTGCTAGGAGGCCAGATAGCAATCAGCCCCAGCATTTT. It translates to CSARRPDSNQPQHF.

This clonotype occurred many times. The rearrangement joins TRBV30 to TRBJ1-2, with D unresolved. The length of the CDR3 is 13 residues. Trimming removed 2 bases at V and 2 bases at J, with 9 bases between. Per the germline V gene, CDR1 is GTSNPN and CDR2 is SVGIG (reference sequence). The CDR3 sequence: CAWSLALNYGYTF. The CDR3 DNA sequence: TGTGCCTGGAGTCTAGCTCTAAACTATGGCTACACCTTC.

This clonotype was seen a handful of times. The CDR3 coding sequence is TGTGCCAGCAGCTCCCAAGGGTTCCAAGAGACCCAGTACTTC. Amino acids: CASSSQGFQETQYF. The V and J genes are TRBV13 and TRBJ2-5; no firm D call. The CDR3 spans 14 residues. Germline CDR1 is PRHDT and CDR2 is FYEKMQ (reference sequence). V lost 4 bases and J lost 1, with 10 bases in between.